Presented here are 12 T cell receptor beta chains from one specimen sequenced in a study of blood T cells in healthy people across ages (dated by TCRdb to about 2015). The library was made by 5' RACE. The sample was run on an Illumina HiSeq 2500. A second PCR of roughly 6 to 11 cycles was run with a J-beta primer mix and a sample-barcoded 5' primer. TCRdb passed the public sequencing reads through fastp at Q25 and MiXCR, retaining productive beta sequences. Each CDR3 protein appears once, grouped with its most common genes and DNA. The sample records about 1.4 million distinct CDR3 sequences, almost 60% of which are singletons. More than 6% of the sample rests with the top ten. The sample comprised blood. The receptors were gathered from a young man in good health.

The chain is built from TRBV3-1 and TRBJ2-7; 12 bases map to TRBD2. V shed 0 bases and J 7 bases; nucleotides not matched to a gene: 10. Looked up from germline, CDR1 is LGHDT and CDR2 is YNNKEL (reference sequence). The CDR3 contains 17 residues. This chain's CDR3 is CASSQDRRTSGINEQYF. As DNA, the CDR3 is TGTGCCAGCAGCCAAGATAGGCGGACTAGCGGGATCAATGAGCAGTACTTC.

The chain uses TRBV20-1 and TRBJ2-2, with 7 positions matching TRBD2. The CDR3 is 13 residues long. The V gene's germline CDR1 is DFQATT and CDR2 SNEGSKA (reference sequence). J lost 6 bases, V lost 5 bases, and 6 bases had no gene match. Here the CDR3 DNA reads TGCAGTGCTTGGACTAGTGAGTCCGGGGAGCTGTTTTTT. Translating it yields CSAWTSESGELFF.

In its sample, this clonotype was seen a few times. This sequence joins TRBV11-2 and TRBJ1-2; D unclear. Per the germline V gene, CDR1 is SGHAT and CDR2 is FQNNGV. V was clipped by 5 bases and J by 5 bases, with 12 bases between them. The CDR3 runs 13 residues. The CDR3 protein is CASSPRGRYGYTF. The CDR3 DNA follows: TGTGCCAGCAGCCCTAGAGGCCGTTATGGCTACACCTTC.

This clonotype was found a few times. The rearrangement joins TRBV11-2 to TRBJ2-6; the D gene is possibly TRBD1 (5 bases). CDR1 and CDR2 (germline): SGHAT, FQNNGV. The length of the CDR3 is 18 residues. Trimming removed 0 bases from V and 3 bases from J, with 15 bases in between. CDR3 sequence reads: CASSLEPGARVGANVLTF. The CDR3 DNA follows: TGTGCCAGCAGCTTAGAGCCCGGTGCCAGGGTTGGGGCCAACGTCCTGACTTTC.

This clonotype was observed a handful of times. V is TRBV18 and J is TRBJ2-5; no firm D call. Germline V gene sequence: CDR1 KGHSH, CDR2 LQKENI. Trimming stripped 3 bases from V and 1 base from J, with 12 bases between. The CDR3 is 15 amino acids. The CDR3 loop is CASSPRGEPQETQYF. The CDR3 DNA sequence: TGTGCCAGCTCACCGAGAGGAGAGCCCCAAGAGACCCAGTACTTC. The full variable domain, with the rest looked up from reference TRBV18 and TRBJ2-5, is NAGVMQNPRHLVRRRGQEARLRCSPMKGHSHVYWYRQLPEEGLKFMVYLQKENIIDESGMPKERFSAEFPKEGPSILRIQQVVRGDSAAYFCASSPRGEPQETQYFGPGTRLLVL.

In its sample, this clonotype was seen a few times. The CDR3 sequence: CASSLVALGGETQYF. CDR3 sequence (DNA): TGTGCCAGCAGCTTAGTAGCCCTCGGGGGGGAGACCCAGTACTTC. This chain connects TRBV7-9 to TRBJ2-5; 7 nucleotides line up with TRBD2. The CDR3 has 15 amino acids. Germline CDR1 SEHNR, CDR2 FQNEAQ (reference sequence). Losses at the gene ends were 1 base for V and 5 bases for J; bases not matched to a gene: 7.

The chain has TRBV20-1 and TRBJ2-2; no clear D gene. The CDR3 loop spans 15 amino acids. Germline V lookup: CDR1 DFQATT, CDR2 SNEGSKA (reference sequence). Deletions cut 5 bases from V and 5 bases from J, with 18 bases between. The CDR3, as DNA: TGCAGTGCTTCCCGGACCCATGGTGGTACCGGGGAGCTGTTTTTT. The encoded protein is CSASRTHGGTGELFF.

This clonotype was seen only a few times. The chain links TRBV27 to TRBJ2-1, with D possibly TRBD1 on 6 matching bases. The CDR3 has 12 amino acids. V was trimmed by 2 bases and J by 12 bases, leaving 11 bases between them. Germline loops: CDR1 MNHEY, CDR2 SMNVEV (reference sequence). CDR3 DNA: TGTGCCAGCAGTTTAGGGGGCCGTGGGCAGTTCTTC. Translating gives CASSLGGRGQFF.

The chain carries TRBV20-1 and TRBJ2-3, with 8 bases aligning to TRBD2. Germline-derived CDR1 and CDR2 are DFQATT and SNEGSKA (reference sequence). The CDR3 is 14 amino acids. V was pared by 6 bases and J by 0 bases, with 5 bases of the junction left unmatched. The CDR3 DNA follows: TGCAGTGCGCTGCGGGGGGCTAGCACAGATACGCAGTATTTT. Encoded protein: CSALRGASTDTQYF.

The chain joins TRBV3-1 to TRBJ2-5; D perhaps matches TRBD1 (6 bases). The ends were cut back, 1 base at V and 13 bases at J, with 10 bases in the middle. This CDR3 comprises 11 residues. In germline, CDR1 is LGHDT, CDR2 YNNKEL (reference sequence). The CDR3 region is CASSQGGPRYF. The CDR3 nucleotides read TGTGCCAGCAGCCAAGGGGGGCCTCGGTACTTC.

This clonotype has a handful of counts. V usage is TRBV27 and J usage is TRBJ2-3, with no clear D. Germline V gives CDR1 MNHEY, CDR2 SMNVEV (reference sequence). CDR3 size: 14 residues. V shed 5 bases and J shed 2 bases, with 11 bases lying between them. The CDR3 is CASSPPSTTDTQYF. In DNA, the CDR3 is TGTGCCAGCAGTCCCCCTTCGACCACAGATACGCAGTATTTT.

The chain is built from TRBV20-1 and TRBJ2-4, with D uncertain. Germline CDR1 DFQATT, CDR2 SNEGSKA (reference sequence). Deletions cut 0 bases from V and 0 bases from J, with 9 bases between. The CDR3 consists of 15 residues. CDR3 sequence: CSARDRRLAKNIQYF. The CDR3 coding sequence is TGCAGTGCTAGAGATCGGCGGCTAGCCAAAAACATTCAGTACTTC.